A selection of T cell receptor beta chains follows, all from one sample in a study of molecular identifiers for immune sequencing clone quantification. TCRdb itself ran the PCR reads through MiXCR, one entry per CDR3 protein. The sample consists of 490,000 or so distinct CDR3 sequences, about a fifth of them appearing once. Sequencing used naive CD8+ T cells from blood, with Jurkat cell RNA spiked in. Source of these receptors: a human donor in good health. Some libraries in this study had Jurkat cell RNA spiked in. The conserved cysteine and the conserved F or W are not part of the CDR3 here.

length,J,V,CDR3
11,TRBJ1-2,TRBV28,ASSPPRADGYT
12,TRBJ2-7,TRBV6-6,ASSYRGTGGEQY
17,TRBJ2-1,TRBV5-4,ASSLAIAGGPSSYNEQF
15,TRBJ2-7,TRBV10-3,AISESSTGTISYEQY
14,TRBJ1-6,TRBV4-3,ASSQDWPGDNSPLH
11,TRBJ2-3,TRBV18,AGSPPSSDTQY
10,TRBJ1-1,TRBV6-2/TRBV6-3,ASSYSWAEAF
12,TRBJ2-1,TRBV30,AWTPGTRSNEQF
14,TRBJ1-2,TRBV7-9,ASSLSLKDRDNGYT
13,TRBJ1-4,TRBV29-1,SVDVGGTTNEKLF
17,TRBJ2-3,TRBV9,ASSVVGTSGGTSTDTQY
13,TRBJ1-6,TRBV2,ASSDGGPVRSPLH
9,TRBJ1-1,TRBV30,AWRGNTEAF
12,TRBJ2-1,TRBV14,ASSQVEVLDEQF
16,TRBJ2-5,TRBV12-3/TRBV12-4,ASSFLPQLAGEVETQY
12,TRBJ2-3,TRBV7-6,ASSLTGRTDTQY
13,TRBJ2-3,TRBV4-1,ASSPPPGNTDTQY
10,TRBJ1-1,TRBV6-2/TRBV6-3,ASSYVITEAF
12,TRBJ2-1,TRBV29-1,SVDGGQGSNEQF
12,TRBJ1-1,TRBV2,ASRGTSSGTEAF
10,TRBJ2-7,TRBV7-9,ASSLSLHEQY
12,TRBJ2-7,TRBV6-5,ASSYGTGGSVQY
15,TRBJ2-1,TRBV4-3,ASSQDSRTGVYNEQF
12,TRBJ1-2,TRBV19,ASSARQGAYGYT
10,TRBJ2-2,TRBV24-1,ATSMNTGELF
11,TRBJ2-2,TRBV2,ASSAKDGKELF
11,TRBJ2-7,TRBV7-9,ASSTAAGYEQY
17,TRBJ2-7,TRBV10-2,ASSDLFALGGVESYEQY
13,TRBJ2-7,TRBV6-6,ASSYFRDIPYEQY
13,TRBJ2-5,TRBV12-3/TRBV12-4,ASRSTSGSRETQY
15,TRBJ1-1,TRBV11-2,ASSPQWGRTENTEAF
12,TRBJ2-3,TRBV30,AWSIGGGTDTQY
15,TRBJ1-2,TRBV7-9,ASSLTLSTGRRNGYT
9,TRBJ1-1,TRBV5-5,ASSELFEAF
14,TRBJ2-4,TRBV28,ASSLWEDTAKNIQY
12,TRBJ2-5,TRBV20-1,SARVSGGQETQY
12,TRBJ2-7,TRBV4-2,ASSQLRAPAEQY
12,TRBJ2-7,TRBV5-5,ASRPIAGAYEQY
11,TRBJ1-1,TRBV9,ASSTGAHTEAF
13,TRBJ2-3,TRBV7-3,ASSSSGSLADTQY